Sequencing of this T cell receptor beta chain was carried out in a study of blood T cell repertoires in COVID-19. Looking at the study overall: The United States, Italy and Spain were the sources of the acute and convalescent COVID-19 samples.

The CDR3 consists of 17 residues. The junction had 0 bases not matched to a gene; V was cut back by 0 bases and J by 1 base. Germline values: CDR1 LGHNA, CDR2 YNFKEQ. The data were produced by immunoSEQ multiplex PCR, yet TCRdb's version contains in-frame clones alone and is incomplete. The sample comprises 200,000 to 250,000 clones, less than 90% of which are singletons, and 15% to 20% rests with the top ten. Sequencing was done on a sample of peripheral blood. The sequence came from a woman older than 75 with active or convalescent COVID-19. The chain recombines TRBV4-2 with TRBJ2-3, with TRBD2 identical over 14 bases. As DNA, the CDR3 is TGTGCCAGCAGCCAAGAGACTAGCGGGAGGGGCACAGATACGCAGTATTTT. Protein product: CASSQETSGRGTDTQYF.